A single sample is the source of the 16 T cell receptor beta chains below, sequenced in a study of Ad26.COV2.S vaccination and SARS-CoV-2 variants. TCRdb's table, derived via immunoSEQ multiplex PCR, lists solely in-frame clones and lacks some. The sample lists about 180,000 clones, 87% seen once, with over 4.5% in the top ten. The sample consisted of peripheral blood, taken after recovery from COVID-19. These receptor sequences come from a human donor who had recovered from COVID-19.

This clone was detected only once. The chain employs TRBV2 and TRBJ1-1; the D gene is possibly TRBD1 (6 bases). Looked up from germline, CDR1 is SNHLY and CDR2 is FYNNEI. The length of the CDR3 is 14 residues. Trimming pared 3 bases from V and 7 bases from J, leaving 15 bases between. The CDR3 bases are TGTGCCAGCAGTGAGAGGGGGGGCGGGAGTGAAGCTTTCTTT. It specifies CASSERGGGSEAFF.

The CDR3 here is CASSPGRVLGELFF. DNA for the CDR3: TGCGCCAGCAGCCCGGGGAGGGTTCTCGGGGAGCTGTTTTTT. The V and J genes are TRBV4-1 and TRBJ2-2; TRBD2 aligns across 7 bases. The CDR3 sequence is 14 residues long. V was clipped by 4 bases and J by 7 bases; unmatched bases: 6. Germline V gene lookup returns CDR1 MGHRA and CDR2 YSYEKL.

The chain employs TRBV3-1 (or the pseudogene TRBV3-2) and TRBJ1-2; D gene ambiguous. This CDR3 has 14 amino acids. From germline, CDR1 is LGHDT and CDR2 YNNKEL (reference sequence). The ends were cut back, 1 base at V and 2 bases at J, with 8 bases in the middle. The CDR3 DNA reads as TGTGCCAGCAGCCAAGCGACGGGGAACTATGGCTACACCTTC. It codes for CASSQATGNYGYTF.

The V call is TRBV13, the J call TRBJ2-1, with TRBD2 identical over 12 bases. V gave up 4 bases and J gave up 4 bases; unmatched junction bases: 8. The germline V gene has CDR1 PRHDT and CDR2 FYEKMQ (reference sequence). The CDR3 length is 17 residues. The CDR3 region is CASSSHLAGGVYNEQFF. CDR3 in DNA: TGTGCCAGCAGCTCCCATCTAGCGGGAGGGGTTTACAATGAGCAGTTCTTC.

This clone appeared a single time. The chain uses TRBV7-8 and TRBJ1-2; D might be TRBD1 (5 bases). Trimming pared 1 base from V and 4 bases from J, leaving 13 bases between. The CDR3 extends over 15 amino acids. Germline V gene lookup returns CDR1 SGHVS and CDR2 FQNEAQ. CDR3 region: CASSLDATDVYGYTF. CDR3 nucleotide sequence: TGTGCCAGCAGCTTAGACGCGACAGACGTCTATGGCTACACCTTC. The entire variable domain, with the rest obtained from reference TRBV7-8 and TRBJ1-2, is as follows: GAGVSQSPRYKVAKRGQDVALRCDPISGHVSLFWYQQALGQGPEFLTYFQNEAQLDKSGLPSDRFFAERPEGSVSTLKIQRTQQEDSAVYLCASSLDATDVYGYTFGSGTRLTVV.

The J gene is TRBJ1-4, the V gene TRBV7-9, with TRBD1 as a possible D gene (5 bases). The CDR3 loop spans 15 amino acids. Trimming left V 5 bases short and J 6 bases short, with 16 bases between. CDR1 and CDR2 from the germline V gene are SEHNR and FQNEAQ (reference sequence). This chain's CDR3 is CASSAPKGFHEKLFF. The DNA of the CDR3 is TGTGCCAGCAGCGCACCCAAGGGGTTTCATGAAAAACTGTTTTTT.

The CDR3 protein is CASSTVRCRAPTNTGELFF. The CDR3 DNA is TGTGCCAGCAGCACGGTGAGGTGCAGGGCGCCTACGAACACCGGGGAGCTGTTTTTT. The chain couples TRBV21-1 to TRBJ2-2; the DNA was not compared with TRBD1, the D call given in the table. TRBV21-1 is a known pseudogene. The CDR3 totals 19 residues.

V usage is TRBV5-1 and J usage is TRBJ1-6; a possible D gene is TRBD1 (5 bases). Germline V gene data show CDR1 as SGHRS and CDR2 as YFSETQ. V shed 4 bases and J shed 4 bases, with 18 bases lying between them. The CDR3 consists of 17 residues. The CDR3 region is CASSPQSDTSYNSPLHF. As DNA, the CDR3 is TGCGCCAGCAGCCCACAATCGGACACAAGTTATAATTCACCCCTCCACTTT.

The count of this clone is one. The chain links TRBV4-1 to TRBJ2-7; the match to TRBD1 covers 7 bases. The germline V gene encodes CDR1 MGHRA and CDR2 YSYEKL. The J segment lost 2 bases and the V segment lost 4 bases, leaving 11 bases of the junction unmatched. This CDR3 has 16 amino acids. The CDR3 DNA is TGCGCCAGCAGCCGACAGGGTGGGCGTTCCGCCTACGAGCAGTACTTC. This encodes CASSRQGGRSAYEQYF.

J is TRBJ2-2 and V is TRBV2, with TRBD2 identical over 7 bases. Germline lookup yields CDR1 SNHLY and CDR2 FYNNEI. The CDR3 loop spans 14 amino acids. Losses at the gene ends were 2 bases for V and 8 bases for J; bases not matched to a gene: 5. CDR3 nucleotides: TGTGCCAGCAGTGAACGACTAGCCAGGGGGGAGCTGTTTTTT. Protein product: CASSERLARGELFF.

The chain has TRBV28 and TRBJ1-3; possibly TRBD1 for D (6 bases). V was pared by 6 bases and J by 0 bases, with 15 bases between. The CDR3 consists of 16 residues. Germline-derived CDR1 and CDR2 are MDHEN and SYDVKM. This chain's CDR3 is CASRSGTSSSGNTIYF. The CDR3, as DNA: TGTGCCAGCAGATCCGGGACATCGAGCTCTGGAAACACCATATATTTT. The whole variable domain, filled in from reference TRBV28 and TRBJ1-3, reads DVKVTQSSRYLVKRTGEKVFLECVQDMDHENMFWYRQDPGLGLRLIYFSYDVKMKEKGDIPEGYSVSREKKERFSLILESASTNQTSMYLCASRSGTSSSGNTIYFGEGSWLTVV.

The rearrangement joins TRBV6-5 to TRBJ2-7; the D is unclear. The V gene lost 6 bases and the J gene lost 2 bases, with 17 bases spanning the gap. The germline V gene has CDR1 MNHEY and CDR2 SVGAGI. The CDR3 consists of 15 residues. CDR3 nucleotides: TGTGCCAGCAGGCTCGGCCGAACCTCGGCCTACGAGCAGTACTTC. Its translation is CASRLGRTSAYEQYF.

The chain recombines TRBV10-2 with TRBJ1-6, with 9 nucleotides matching TRBD1. V lost 6 bases and J lost 5; bases outside the gene matches: 2. Germline assignment: CDR1 WSHSY and CDR2 SAAADI. The CDR3 has 14 amino acids. CDR3 in DNA: TGCGCCAGCAGCGGACAGGGGAATAATTCACCCCTCCACTTT. Translating gives CASSGQGNNSPLHF.

The chain links TRBV15 to TRBJ1-4, with no clear D. The CDR3 is made up of 16 amino acids. Trimming removed 0 bases from V and 2 bases from J, with 10 bases in between. Germline loops: CDR1 LNHNV, CDR2 YYDKDF (reference sequence). For the CDR3, the DNA is TGTGCCACCAGCAGAGACCCAGCGGGGACTAATGAAAAACTGTTTTTT. It specifies CATSRDPAGTNEKLFF.

The chain combines TRBV2 with TRBJ2-7; D may be TRBD2 (5 bases). CDR3 length equals 14 residues. Germline lookup yields CDR1 SNHLY and CDR2 FYNNEI. The V end was cut by 2 bases, the J end by 4 bases, with 12 bases between. The CDR3 spells CASSEHGVGYEQYF. As DNA, the CDR3 is TGTGCCAGCAGTGAACACGGGGTAGGTTACGAGCAGTACTTC.

This clone has only a few counts. The chain joins TRBV28 to TRBJ1-5; D not certain. The germline V and J ends were trimmed by 7 bases and 1 base, with 5 bases remaining between them. Germline loops: CDR1 MDHEN, CDR2 SYDVKM. The CDR3 is made up of 12 amino acids. DNA for the CDR3: TGTGCCAGCAAGGTGAGCAATCAGCCCCAGCATTTT. It codes for CASKVSNQPQHF.